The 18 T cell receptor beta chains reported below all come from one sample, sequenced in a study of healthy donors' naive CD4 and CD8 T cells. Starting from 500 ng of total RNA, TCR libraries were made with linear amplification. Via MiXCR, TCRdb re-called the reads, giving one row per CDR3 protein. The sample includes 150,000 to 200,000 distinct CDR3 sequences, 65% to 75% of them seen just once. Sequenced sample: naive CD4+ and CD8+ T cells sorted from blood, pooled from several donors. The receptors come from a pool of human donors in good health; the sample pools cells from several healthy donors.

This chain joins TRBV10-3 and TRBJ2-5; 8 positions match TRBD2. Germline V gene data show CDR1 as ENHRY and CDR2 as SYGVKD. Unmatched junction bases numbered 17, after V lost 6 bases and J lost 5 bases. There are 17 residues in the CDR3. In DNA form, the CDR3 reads TGTGCCATCAGCCAATCGCGGGGAGTAGCGGGAAGTGAGACCCAGTACTTC. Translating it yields CAISQSRGVAGSETQYF.

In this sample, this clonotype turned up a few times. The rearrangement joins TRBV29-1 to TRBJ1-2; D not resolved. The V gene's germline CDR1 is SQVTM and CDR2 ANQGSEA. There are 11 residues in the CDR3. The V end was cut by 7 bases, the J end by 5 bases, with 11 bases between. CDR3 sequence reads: CSAYVDYGYTF. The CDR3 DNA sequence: TGCAGCGCCTACGTGGATTATGGCTACACCTTC.

This chain's CDR3 is CASSIRGRWGYTF. CDR3 coding DNA: TGTGCCAGTAGTATCCGCGGACGGTGGGGCTACACCTTC. The chain carries TRBV19 and TRBJ1-2; D gene unclear. Trimming left V 3 bases short and J 8 bases short, with 13 bases between. Germline V gives CDR1 LNHDA, CDR2 SQIVND (reference sequence). The CDR3 is 13 amino acids.

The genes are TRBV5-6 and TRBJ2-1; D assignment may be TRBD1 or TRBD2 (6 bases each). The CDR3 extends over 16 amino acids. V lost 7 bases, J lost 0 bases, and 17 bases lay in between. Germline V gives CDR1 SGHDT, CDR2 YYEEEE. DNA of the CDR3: TGTGCCAGCGACCAAGAGGGGGGTAGCTCCTACAATGAGCAGTTCTTC. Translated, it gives CASDQEGGSSYNEQFF. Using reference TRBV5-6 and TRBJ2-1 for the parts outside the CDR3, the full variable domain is DAGVTQSPTHLIKTRGQQVTLRCSPKSGHDTVSWYQQALGQGPQFIFQYYEEEERQRGNFPDRFSGHQFPNYSSELNVNALLLGDSALYLCASDQEGGSSYNEQFFGPGTRLTVL.

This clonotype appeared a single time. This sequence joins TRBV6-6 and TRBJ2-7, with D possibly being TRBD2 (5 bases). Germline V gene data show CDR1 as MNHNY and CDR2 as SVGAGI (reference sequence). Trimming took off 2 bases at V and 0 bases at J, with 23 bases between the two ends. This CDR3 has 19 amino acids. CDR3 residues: CASSYPLYPTPGNSYEQYF. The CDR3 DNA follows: TGTGCCAGCAGTTACCCATTATACCCGACTCCGGGGAACTCCTACGAGCAGTACTTC.

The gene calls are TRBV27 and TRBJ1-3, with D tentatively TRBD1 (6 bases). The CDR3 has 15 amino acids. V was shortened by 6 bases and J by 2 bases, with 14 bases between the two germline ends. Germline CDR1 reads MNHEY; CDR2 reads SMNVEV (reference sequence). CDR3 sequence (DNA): TGTGCCAGCAGCCAAACAGGGAGCCCTGGAAACACCATATATTTT. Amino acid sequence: CASSQTGSPGNTIYF.

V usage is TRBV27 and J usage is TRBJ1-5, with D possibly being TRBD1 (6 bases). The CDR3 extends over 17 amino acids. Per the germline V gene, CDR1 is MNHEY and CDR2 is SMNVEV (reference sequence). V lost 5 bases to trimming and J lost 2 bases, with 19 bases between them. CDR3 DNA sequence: TGTGCCAGCAGTCCGCGACAGGAGATGATGGGCAATCAGCCCCAGCATTTT. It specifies CASSPRQEMMGNQPQHF.

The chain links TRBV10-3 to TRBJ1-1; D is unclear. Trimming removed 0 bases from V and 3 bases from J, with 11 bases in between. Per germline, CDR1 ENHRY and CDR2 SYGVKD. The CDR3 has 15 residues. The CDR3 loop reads CAISESTPRDTEAFF. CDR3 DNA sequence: TGTGCCATCAGTGAGTCGACTCCAAGGGACACTGAAGCTTTCTTT.

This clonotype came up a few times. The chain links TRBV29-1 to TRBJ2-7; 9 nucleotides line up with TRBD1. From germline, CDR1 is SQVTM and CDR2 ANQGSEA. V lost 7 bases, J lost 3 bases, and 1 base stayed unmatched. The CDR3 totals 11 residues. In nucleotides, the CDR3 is TGCAGCGCGACAGGGGGCTACGAGCAGTACTTC. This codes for CSATGGYEQYF.

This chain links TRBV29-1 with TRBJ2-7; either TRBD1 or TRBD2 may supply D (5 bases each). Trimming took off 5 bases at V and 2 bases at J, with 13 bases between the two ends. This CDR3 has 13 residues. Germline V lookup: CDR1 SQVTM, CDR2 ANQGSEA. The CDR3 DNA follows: TGCAGCGTTTCCGGGACCTCGACCTACGAGCAGTACTTC. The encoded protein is CSVSGTSTYEQYF.

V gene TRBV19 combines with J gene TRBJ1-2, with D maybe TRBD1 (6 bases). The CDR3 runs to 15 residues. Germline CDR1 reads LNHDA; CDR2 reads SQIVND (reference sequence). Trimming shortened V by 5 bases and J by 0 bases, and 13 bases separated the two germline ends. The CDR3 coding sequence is TGTGCCAGTAGTGTACAGGGTATAGCTAACTATGGCTACACCTTC. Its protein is CASSVQGIANYGYTF.

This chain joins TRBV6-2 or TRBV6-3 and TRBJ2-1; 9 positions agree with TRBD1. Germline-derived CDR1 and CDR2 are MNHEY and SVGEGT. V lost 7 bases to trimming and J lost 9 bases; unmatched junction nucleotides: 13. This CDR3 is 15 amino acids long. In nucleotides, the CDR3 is TGTGCCAGCAAGGAAGGGACAGGGTGGGAACCTGAGCAGTTCTTC. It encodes CASKEGTGWEPEQFF.

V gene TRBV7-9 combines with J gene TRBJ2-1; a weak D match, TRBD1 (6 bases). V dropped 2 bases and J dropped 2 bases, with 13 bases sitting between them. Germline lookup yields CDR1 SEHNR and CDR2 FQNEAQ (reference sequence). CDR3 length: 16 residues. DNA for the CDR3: TGTGCCAGCAGCTTACCCCTTGGGGGCCCCTACAATGAGCAGTTCTTC. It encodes CASSLPLGGPYNEQFF.

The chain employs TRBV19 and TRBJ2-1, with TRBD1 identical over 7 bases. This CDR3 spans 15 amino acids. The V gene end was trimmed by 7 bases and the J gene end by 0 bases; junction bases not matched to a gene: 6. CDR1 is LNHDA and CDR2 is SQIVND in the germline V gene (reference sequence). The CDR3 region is CASTWGQYSYNEQFF. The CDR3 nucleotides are TGTGCCAGTACCTGGGGACAGTACTCCTACAATGAGCAGTTCTTC.

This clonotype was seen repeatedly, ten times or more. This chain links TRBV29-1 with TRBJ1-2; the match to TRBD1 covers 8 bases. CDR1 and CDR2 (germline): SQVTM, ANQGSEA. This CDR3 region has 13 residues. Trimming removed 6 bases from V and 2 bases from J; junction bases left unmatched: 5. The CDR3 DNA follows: TGCAGCGTGACGGGGACAGGAAACTATGGCTACACCTTC. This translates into CSVTGTGNYGYTF.

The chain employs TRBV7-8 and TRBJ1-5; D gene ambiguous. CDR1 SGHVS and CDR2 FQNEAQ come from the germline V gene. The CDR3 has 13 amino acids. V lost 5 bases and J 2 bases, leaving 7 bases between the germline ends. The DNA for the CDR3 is TGTGCCAGCAGCCAACGGGGCAATCAGCCCCAGCATTTT. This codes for CASSQRGNQPQHF.

This CDR3 is CSVGSGRDQPQHF. CDR3 in DNA: TGCAGCGTTGGCTCCGGGAGAGATCAGCCCCAGCATTTT. V and J are TRBV29-1 and TRBJ1-5; D not certain. The germline gives CDR1 SQVTM, CDR2 ANQGSEA. The CDR3 totals 13 residues. The ends were cut back, 4 bases at V and 5 bases at J, with 12 bases in the middle.

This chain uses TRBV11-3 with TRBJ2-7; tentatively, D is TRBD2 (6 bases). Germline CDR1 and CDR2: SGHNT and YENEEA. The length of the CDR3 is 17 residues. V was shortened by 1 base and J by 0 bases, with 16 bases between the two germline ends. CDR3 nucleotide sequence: TGTGCCAGCAGCTTAGGATCCAGCGGGTATTTCTCCTACGAGCAGTACGTC. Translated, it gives CASSLGSSGYFSYEQYV.